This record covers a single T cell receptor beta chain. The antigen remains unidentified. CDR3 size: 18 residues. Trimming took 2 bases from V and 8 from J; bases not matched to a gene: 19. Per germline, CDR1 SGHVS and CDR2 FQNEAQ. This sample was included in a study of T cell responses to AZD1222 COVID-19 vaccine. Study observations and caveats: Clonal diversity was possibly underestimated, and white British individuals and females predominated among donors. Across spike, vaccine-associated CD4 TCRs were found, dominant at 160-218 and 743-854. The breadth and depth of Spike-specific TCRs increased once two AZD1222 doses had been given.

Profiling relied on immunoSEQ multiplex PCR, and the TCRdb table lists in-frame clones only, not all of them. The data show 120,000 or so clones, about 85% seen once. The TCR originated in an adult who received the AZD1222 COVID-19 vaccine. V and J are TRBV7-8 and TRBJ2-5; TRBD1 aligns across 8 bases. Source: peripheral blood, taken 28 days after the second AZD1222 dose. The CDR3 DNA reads TGTGCCAGCAGCTTAAATAGGTTCCAAGGGACAGGCCCTGATACCCAGTACTTC. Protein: CASSLNRFQGTGPDTQYF.